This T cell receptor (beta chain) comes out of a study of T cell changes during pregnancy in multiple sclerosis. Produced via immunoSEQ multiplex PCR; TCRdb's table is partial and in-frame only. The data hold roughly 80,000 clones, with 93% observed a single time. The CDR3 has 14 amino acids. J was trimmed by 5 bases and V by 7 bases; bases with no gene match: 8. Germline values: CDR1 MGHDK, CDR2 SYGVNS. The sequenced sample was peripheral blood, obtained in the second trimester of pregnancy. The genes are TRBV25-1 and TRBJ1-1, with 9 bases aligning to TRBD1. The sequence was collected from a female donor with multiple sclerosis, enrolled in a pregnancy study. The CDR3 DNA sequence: TGTGCCAGCACTAAGGGACAGGGAAAAACTGAAGCTTTCTTT. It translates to CASTKGQGKTEAFF. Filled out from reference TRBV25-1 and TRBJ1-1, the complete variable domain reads EADIYQTPRYLVIGTGKKITLECSQTMGHDKMYWYQQDPGMELHLIHYSYGVNSTEKGDLSSESTVSRIRTEHFPLTLESARPSHTSQYLCASTKGQGKTEAFFGQGTRLTVV.